The sequence of this T cell receptor beta chain was determined in a study of CXCR3-negative and CXCR3-positive naive CD8 T cells. The libraries of TRB cDNA were constructed through 5' RACE using UMI labels. TCRdb re-called the 5' RACE reads and catalogs CDR3 proteins one per entry, DNA excluded. The sample has approximately 5,000 distinct CDR3 sequences; the top ten hold around 1.8%. This CDR3 has 13 residues. This chain links TRBV12-3 or TRBV12-4 with TRBJ1-1; TCRdb proposes TRBD1, but this gene call is untestable without DNA. The TCR comes from a human donor in good health. Some clones in this sample may be carry-over from other donors' samples. What was sequenced was naive CXCR3- CD8+ T cells from blood. This sample's subset: CD45RO-CCR7+CD27+CD95- naive CD8+ T cells lacking CXCR3 (TNR3-). The CDR3 loop reads CASSIIQGMEAFF.